Below are 18 T cell receptor beta chains sequenced from a single sample in a study of Graves' ophthalmopathy and Graves' hyperthyroidism. CDR3 regions of TCR beta were amplified from RNA transcripts. The library came from an HTBI-primed first-round RT-PCR and a second-round multiplex PCR. One entry per CDR3 protein results from TCRdb running MiXCR on the multiplex PCR reads. This table has some 750,000 distinct CDR3 sequences, roughly 40% appearing once. Material for sequencing was peripheral blood. These receptors were obtained from an adult man with Graves' ophthalmopathy.

The rearrangement links TRBV24-1 to TRBJ1-5, with 12 bases lining up with TRBD1. The CDR3 contains 16 residues. The V segment lost 2 bases and the J segment 11 bases; nucleotides outside the gene matches: 9. Germline assignment: CDR1 KGHDR and CDR2 SFDVKD. DNA for the CDR3: TGTGCCACCAGTGATTCGGGACAGGGGGCTTTGGAGACCCAGCATTTT. Translating gives CATSDSGQGALETQHF.

This clonotype was seen repeatedly, ten times or more. The gene calls are TRBV7-7 and TRBJ2-2; no clear D gene. The germline gives CDR1 SSHAT, CDR2 FNYEAQ (reference sequence). Trimming left V 0 bases short and J 7 bases short, with 6 bases between. The CDR3 is 13 amino acids. The CDR3 region has the DNA TGTGCCAGCAGCTTAGCAGGCCACGGGGAGCTGTTTTTT. Its translation: CASSLAGHGELFF.

In the case of this clonotype: A much larger clone sits a single nucleotide away, making a read error possible. J is TRBJ1-6 and V is TRBV25-1; D might be TRBD1 (5 bases). CDR3 length equals 15 residues. Germline V gene sequence: CDR1 MGHDK, CDR2 SYGVNS. DNA of the CDR3: TGCGCCAGCAGCCGGCGGGGCAGTAACAATTCACCCCTCCACTTT. Translation gives CASSRRGSNNSPLHF. The variable domain in full, with the rest retrieved from reference TRBV25-1 and TRBJ1-6, is EADIYQTPRYLVIGTGKKITLECSQTMGHDKMYWYQQDPGMELHLIHYSYGVNSTEKGDLSSESTVSRIRTEHFPLTLESARPSHTSQYLCASSRRGSNNSPLHFGNGTRLTVT.

V is TRBV7-9 and J is TRBJ2-7; 7 bases match TRBD1. V was clipped by 2 bases and J by 0 bases; unmatched bases: 7. Germline V gene sequence: CDR1 SEHNR, CDR2 FQNEAQ (reference sequence). This CDR3 is 16 amino acids long. CDR3 region: CASSLCCRDSSYEQYF. CDR3 nucleotide sequence: TGTGCCAGCAGCTTATGCTGTAGGGACAGCTCCTACGAGCAGTACTTC.

About this clonotype itself: The junction departs from germline at one end; a sequencing error may be responsible. V is TRBV19 and J is TRBJ1-5, with 7 bases that match TRBD1. Germline-derived CDR1 and CDR2 are LNHDA and SQIVND (reference sequence). The CDR3 has 16 residues. DNA for the CDR3: TGTGCCAGTTCCTCCGGGACAGCCTATAGCAATCAGTCCCAGCATTTT. Translated: CASSSGTAYSNQSQHF.

This clonotype was detected once. The chain has TRBV7-6 and TRBJ1-6, with 9 nucleotides matching TRBD1. The trim removed 2 bases at V and 10 bases at J, leaving 9 bases unmatched. The CDR3 length is 16 residues. Germline CDR1 and CDR2: SGHVS and FNYEAQ. The DNA for the CDR3 is TGTGCCAGCAGCTTATCTACGGGACAGGGCGGATCACCCCTCCACTTT. Translated, it gives CASSLSTGQGGSPLHF.

The chain combines TRBV11-1 with TRBJ1-4; 7 bases match TRBD1. The germline gives CDR1 SGHAT, CDR2 FQDESV (reference sequence). V lost 6 bases, J lost 2 bases, and 15 bases stayed unmatched. CDR3 length: 18 residues. CDR3 sequence (DNA): TGTGCCAGCAGTTACGCGACCACAGGGGTACGCACTAATGAAAAACTGTTTTTT. Translating it yields CASSYATTGVRTNEKLFF.

This clonotype was recorded many times. The rearrangement uses TRBV19 and TRBJ1-6, with D possibly matching TRBD1 (5 bases). The CDR3 consists of 14 residues. Germline-derived CDR1 and CDR2 are LNHDA and SQIVND (reference sequence). V lost 6 bases and J lost 5, with 11 bases in between. This CDR3 reads CASSLLGDNSPLHF. The DNA of the CDR3 is TGTGCCAGTAGCCTTTTGGGGGATAATTCACCCCTCCACTTT. Based on the CDR3 plus reference TRBV19 and TRBJ1-6, the full variable domain is DGGITQSPKYLFRKEGQNVTLSCEQNLNHDAMYWYRQDPGQGLRLIYYSQIVNDFQKGDIAEGYSVSREKKESFPLTVTSAQKNPTAFYLCASSLLGDNSPLHFGNGTRLTVT.

This clonotype was counted ten times or more. The rearrangement links TRBV6-6 to TRBJ2-5, with 9 bases aligning to TRBD2. Germline trimming cut 2 bases from V and 14 bases from J; bases unmatched to any gene: 12. Germline V gene lookup returns CDR1 MNHNY and CDR2 SVGAGI (reference sequence). This CDR3 contains 14 residues. The CDR3 DNA is TGTGCCAGCAGTTACAGTGGACTAGCGACCGTTGATTACTTC. The encoded protein is CASSYSGLATVDYF.

The chain uses TRBV25-1 and TRBJ2-5; possible D gene TRBD1, 6 bases. This CDR3 is built from 12 residues. Germline CDR1 MGHDK, CDR2 SYGVNS. The germline V and J ends were trimmed by 3 bases and 6 bases, with 8 bases remaining between them. CDR3 in amino acids: CASSDRGQTQYF. The CDR3 DNA follows: TGTGCCAGCAGTGACAGGGGCCAGACCCAGTACTTC.

This clonotype was recorded at least ten times. The V and J genes are TRBV29-1 and TRBJ2-5; D is unresolved. Looked up from germline, CDR1 is SQVTM and CDR2 is ANQGSEA. The CDR3 is 13 amino acids. V lost 2 bases and J 1 base, leaving 8 bases between the germline ends. The CDR3 is CSVETITQETQYF. The CDR3 DNA follows: TGCAGCGTTGAAACGATAACCCAAGAGACCCAGTACTTC. Looking up the rest from reference TRBV29-1 and TRBJ2-5 gives the full variable domain: SAVISQKPSRDICQRGTSLTIQCQVDSQVTMMFWYRQQPGQSLTLIATANQGSEATYESGFVIDKFPISRPNLTFSTLTVSNMSPEDSSIYLCSVETITQETQYFGPGTRLLVL.

For this clonotype: Without the conserved terminal phenylalanine or tryptophan, this CDR3 likely stems from a read error. The DNA is omitted, as the CDR3 cannot be located on it reliably, and the CDR3 follows TCRdb's listing. The CDR3 here is CASSLASA. The chain links TRBV7-9 to TRBJ2-7. Germline V gene sequence: CDR1 SEHNR, CDR2 FQNEAQ (reference sequence). Inclusive of both ends, the CDR3 amounts to 8 amino acids.

This clonotype was counted between two and nine times. A much larger clone sits a single nucleotide away, making a read error possible. The genes are TRBV2 and TRBJ2-5; 8 nucleotides align to TRBD1. The CDR3 has 15 residues. Germline values: CDR1 SNHLY, CDR2 FYNNEI. The DNA of the CDR3 is TGTGCCAGCAGCGCGCGCCGGGACAGGCAAGAGGCCCAGTACTTC. Its protein product is CASSARRDRQEAQYF.

Regarding this clonotype: This may stem from a read error, because a much larger clone lies one nucleotide away. The rearrangement links TRBV2 to TRBJ2-5; no definite D call. The length of the CDR3 is 14 residues. Germline CDR1 SNHLY, CDR2 FYNNEI. As DNA, the CDR3 is TGTGCCAGCAGTAAAGGTATCAACCAAGAGACCCAGCACTTC. Translation gives CASSKGINQETQHF.

The chain couples TRBV29-1 to TRBJ1-1; perhaps TRBD1 as D (6 bases). With 6 bases removed from V and 5 bases from J, the gap between germline ends came to 10 bases. The CDR3 contains 11 residues. CDR1 and CDR2 (germline): SQVTM, ANQGSEA. The CDR3, as DNA: TGCAGCGTACAGGGTTGGACTGAAGCTTTCTTT. Translating gives CSVQGWTEAFF.

There are a few counts of this clonotype. The V gene is TRBV6-6, the J gene TRBJ1-1; D not certain. CDR3 size: 13 residues. With 8 bases removed from V and 5 bases from J, the gap between germline ends came to 15 bases. The germline V gene has CDR1 MNHNY and CDR2 SVGAGI (reference sequence). The CDR3 nucleotides read TGTGCCAGCCATGAGTGGGGTCTTACTGAAGCTTTCTTT. Translation gives CASHEWGLTEAFF.

This clonotype was counted a few times. The DNA of the CDR3 is TGCAGTGCTAGACCAGTAGTGTCCTACGAGCAGTACTTC. Its translation is CSARPVVSYEQYF. The chain employs TRBV20-1 and TRBJ2-7; D is undetermined. Germline V gene lookup returns CDR1 DFQATT and CDR2 SNEGSKA (reference sequence). The CDR3 runs 13 residues. Trimming pared 2 bases from V and 1 base from J, leaving 9 bases between.

This clonotype has just a few counts. The J gene is TRBJ2-2, the V gene TRBV7-9, with D perhaps TRBD1 (6 bases). CDR1 is SEHNR, CDR2 FQNEAQ, per germline (reference sequence). Trimming cost V 7 bases and J 2 bases, with 14 bases left between them. CDR3 length: 15 residues. The CDR3 DNA is TGTGCCAGCAAGAGAGAGACAGGCAACACCGGGGAGCTGTTTTTT. This encodes CASKRETGNTGELFF.